A selection of T cell receptor beta chains follows, all from one sample in a study of blood T cells in healthy people across ages. In TCRdb, the 5' RACE reads were re-called with MiXCR into one record per CDR3 protein. The table lists hundreds of thousands of distinct CDR3 sequences, roughly 48% of them singletons, with around 25% in the top ten. The sequenced material came from blood. These TCRs come from an elderly man in good health. The CDR3 runs from the conserved cysteine through the conserved F or W. A D gene is named only where the DNA matches it firmly. Not every row has a clone size; where given, it reads once, few, many or a size class.

TRBV12-3/TRBV12-4,TRBD1,TRBJ2-7,17,.,CASSSRVRDSFSYEQYF,TGTGCCAGCAGTTCGAGGGTCCGGGACAGTTTCTCCTACGAGCAGTACTTC
TRBV7-3,.,TRBJ2-7,15,.,CASSPSGGISYEQYF,TGTGCCAGCAGCCCCTCAGGAGGGATCTCCTACGAGCAGTACTTC
TRBV5-1,.,TRBJ1-1,14,.,CASSLGGSITEAFF,TGCGCCAGCAGCTTGGGTGGGAGCATCACTGAAGCTTTCTTT
TRBV13,TRBD2,TRBJ2-1,15,many,CASSTSGRGGNEQFF,TGTGCCAGCAGCACGAGCGGGAGGGGAGGGAATGAGCAGTTCTTC
TRBV10-3,.,TRBJ2-7,13,few,CAIQLGGEYEQYF,TGTGCCATCCAGCTCGGGGGAGAATACGAGCAGTACTTC
TRBV20-1,TRBD2,TRBJ2-7,13,.,CSAAGGSAYEQYF,TGCAGTGCTGCGGGGGGTTCTGCCTACGAGCAGTACTTC
TRBV7-2,.,TRBJ2-7,15,once,CASSLDLVVSYEQYF,TGTGCCAGCAGCTTAGATCTGGTAGTCTCCTACGAGCAGTACTTC
TRBV4-3,.,TRBJ2-2,15,many,CASSQEDGNTGELFF,TGCGCCAGCAGCCAAGAGGACGGTAACACCGGGGAGCTGTTTTTT
TRBV12-3/TRBV12-4,.,TRBJ1-1,15,.,CASSLSERENTEAFF,TGTGCCAGCAGTTTAAGCGAGCGGGAGAACACTGAAGCTTTCTTT
TRBV29-1,.,TRBJ2-1,14,many,CSVATTGRHNEQFF,TGCAGCGTCGCCACTACGGGACGCCACAATGAGCAGTTCTTC
TRBV7-3,TRBD2,TRBJ2-7,15,.,CASSPSASGVYEQYF,TGTGCCAGCAGCCCCTCGGCTAGCGGGGTCTACGAGCAGTACTTC
TRBV2,.,TRBJ2-1,12,.,CASNTNPGLGFF,TGTGCCAGCAACACCAATCCGGGACTGGGGTTCTTC
TRBV18,.,TRBJ2-3,13,.,CASSPPFADTQYF,TGTGCCAGCTCACCACCATTCGCAGATACGCAGTATTTT
TRBV20-1,TRBD1,TRBJ2-7,15,.,CSAIRGGQGFNEQYF,TGCAGTGCAATCCGGGGTGGACAGGGTTTCAACGAGCAGTACTTC
TRBV6-2/TRBV6-3,.,TRBJ1-1,12,few,CASGPWGAEAFF,TGTGCCAGCGGCCCGTGGGGTGCTGAAGCTTTCTTT
TRBV5-6,TRBD2,TRBJ2-7,15,.,CASSLGIGGTYEQYF,TGTGCCAGCAGCTTAGGAATCGGGGGGACCTACGAGCAGTACTTC
TRBV7-2,TRBD2,TRBJ2-2,16,.,CASSLGTRVNTGELFF,TGTGCCAGCAGCTTAGGGACTAGAGTGAACACCGGGGAGCTGTTTTTT
TRBV20-1,TRBD1,TRBJ2-7,13,.,CSARGDRAYEQYF,TGCAGTGCTAGAGGGGACAGAGCCTACGAGCAGTACTTC
TRBV5-5,.,TRBJ1-1,14,.,CASSLSGVNTEAFF,TGTGCCAGCAGCTTGTCCGGGGTGAACACTGAAGCTTTCTTT
TRBV20-1,TRBD1,TRBJ1-1,14,.,CSAERGGGNTEAFF,TGCAGTGCTGAACGAGGGGGCGGGAACACTGAAGCTTTCTTT
TRBV6-4,TRBD2,TRBJ2-3,16,few,CASSASTSAFTDTQYF,TGTGCCAGCAGTGCCTCGACTAGCGCATTCACAGATACGCAGTATTTT
TRBV10-3,.,TRBJ2-3,15,.,CAISESQGRGDTQYF,TGTGCCATCAGTGAGTCTCAAGGTCGGGGAGATACGCAGTATTTT